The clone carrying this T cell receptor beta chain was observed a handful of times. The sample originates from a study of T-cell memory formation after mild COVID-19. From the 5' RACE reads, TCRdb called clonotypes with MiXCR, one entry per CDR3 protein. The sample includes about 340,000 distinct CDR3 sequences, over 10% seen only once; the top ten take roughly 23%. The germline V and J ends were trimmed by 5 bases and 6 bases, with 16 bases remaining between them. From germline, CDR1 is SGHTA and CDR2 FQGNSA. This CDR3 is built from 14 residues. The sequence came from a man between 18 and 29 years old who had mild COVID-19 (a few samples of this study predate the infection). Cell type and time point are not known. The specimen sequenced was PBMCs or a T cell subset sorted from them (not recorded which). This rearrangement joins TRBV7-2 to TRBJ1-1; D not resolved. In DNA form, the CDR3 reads TGTGCCAGCAGCCCCTTTCCGTCGGACGCTGAAGCTTTCTTT. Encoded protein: CASSPFPSDAEAFF.